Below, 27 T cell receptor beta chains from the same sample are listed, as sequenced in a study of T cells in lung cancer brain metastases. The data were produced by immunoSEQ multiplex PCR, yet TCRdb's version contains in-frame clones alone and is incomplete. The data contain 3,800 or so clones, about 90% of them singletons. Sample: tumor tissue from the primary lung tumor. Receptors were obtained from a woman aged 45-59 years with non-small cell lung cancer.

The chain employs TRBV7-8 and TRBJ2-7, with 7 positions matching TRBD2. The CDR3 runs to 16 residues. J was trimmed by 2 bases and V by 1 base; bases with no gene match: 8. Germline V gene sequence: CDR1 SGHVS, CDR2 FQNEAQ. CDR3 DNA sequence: TGTGCCAGCAGCTTAGAGGAGGCGGGGACTACCTACGAGCAGTACTTC. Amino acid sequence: CASSLEEAGTTYEQYF.

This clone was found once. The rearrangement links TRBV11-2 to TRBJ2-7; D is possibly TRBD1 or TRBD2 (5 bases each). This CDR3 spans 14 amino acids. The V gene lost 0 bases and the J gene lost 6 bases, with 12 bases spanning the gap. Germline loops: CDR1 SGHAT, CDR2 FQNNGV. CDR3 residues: CASSLDSRGSEQYF. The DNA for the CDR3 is TGTGCCAGCAGCTTAGATTCGAGGGGCTCCGAGCAGTACTTC.

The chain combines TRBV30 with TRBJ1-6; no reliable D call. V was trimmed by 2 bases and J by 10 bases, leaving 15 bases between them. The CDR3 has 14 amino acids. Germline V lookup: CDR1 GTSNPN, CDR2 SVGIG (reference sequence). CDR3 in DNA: TGTGCCTGGAGTCTTTATGTAGGGAACTCACCCCTCCACTTT. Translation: CAWSLYVGNSPLHF. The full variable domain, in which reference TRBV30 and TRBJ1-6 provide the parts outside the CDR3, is SQTIHQWPATLVQPVGSPLSLECTVEGTSNPNLYWYRQAAGRGLQLLFYSVGIGQISSEVPQNLSASRPQDRQFILSSKKLLLSDSGFYLCAWSLYVGNSPLHFGNGTRLTVT.

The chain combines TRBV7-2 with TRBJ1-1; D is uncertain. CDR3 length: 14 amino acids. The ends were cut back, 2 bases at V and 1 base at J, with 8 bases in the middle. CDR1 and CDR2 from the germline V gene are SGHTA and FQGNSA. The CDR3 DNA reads TGTGCCAGCAGCTTACCCCCGGGGAACACTGAAGCTTTCTTT. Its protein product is CASSLPPGNTEAFF.

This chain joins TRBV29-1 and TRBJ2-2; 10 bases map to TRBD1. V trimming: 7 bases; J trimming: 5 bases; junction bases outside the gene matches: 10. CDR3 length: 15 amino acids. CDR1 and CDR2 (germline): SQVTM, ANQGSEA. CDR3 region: CSATPGQGWTGELFF. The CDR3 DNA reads TGCAGCGCCACCCCGGGACAGGGGTGGACCGGGGAGCTGTTTTTT.

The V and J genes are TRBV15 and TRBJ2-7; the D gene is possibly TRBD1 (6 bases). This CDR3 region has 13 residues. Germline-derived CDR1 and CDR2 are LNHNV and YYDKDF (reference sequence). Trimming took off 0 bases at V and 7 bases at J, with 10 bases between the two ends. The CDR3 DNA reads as TGTGCCACCAGCAGAGATTTCAGGGGAGAGCAGTACTTC. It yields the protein CATSRDFRGEQYF. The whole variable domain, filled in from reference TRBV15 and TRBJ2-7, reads DAMVIQNPRYQVTQFGKPVTLSCSQTLNHNVMYWYQQKSSQAPKLLFHYYDKDFNNEADTPDNFQSRRPNTSFCFLDIRSPGLGDTAMYLCATSRDFRGEQYFGPGTRLTVT.

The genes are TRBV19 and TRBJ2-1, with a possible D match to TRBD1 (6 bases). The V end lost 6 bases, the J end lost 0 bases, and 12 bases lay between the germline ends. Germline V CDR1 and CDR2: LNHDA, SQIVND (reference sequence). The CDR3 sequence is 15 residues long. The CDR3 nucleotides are TGTGCCAGTAGCCCATACAGGGTCTCCTACAATGAGCAGTTCTTC. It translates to CASSPYRVSYNEQFF.

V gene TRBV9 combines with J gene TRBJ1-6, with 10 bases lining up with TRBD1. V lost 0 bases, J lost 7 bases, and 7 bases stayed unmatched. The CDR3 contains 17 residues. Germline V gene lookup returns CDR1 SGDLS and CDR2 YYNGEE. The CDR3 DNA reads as TGTGCCAGCAGCGTAGACCCGGGACAGGGGCGCAATTCACCCCTCCACTTT. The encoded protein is CASSVDPGQGRNSPLHF. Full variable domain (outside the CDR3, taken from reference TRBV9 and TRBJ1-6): DSGVTQTPKHLITATGQRVTLRCSPRSGDLSVYWYQQSLDQGLQFLIQYYNGEERAKGNILERFSAQQFPDLHSELNLSSLELGDSALYFCASSVDPGQGRNSPLHFGNGTRLTVT.

CDR3 bases: TGTGCCTGGAGCGCCGACAGGGCTGTAAGGGAGCTGTTTTTT. Translation: CAWSADRAVRELFF. The rearrangement joins TRBV30 to TRBJ2-2; 7 nucleotides align to TRBD1. J gave up 9 bases and V 3 bases, and 10 bases lay outside the gene matches. The CDR3 sequence is 14 residues long. The germline V gene has CDR1 GTSNPN and CDR2 SVGIG (reference sequence).

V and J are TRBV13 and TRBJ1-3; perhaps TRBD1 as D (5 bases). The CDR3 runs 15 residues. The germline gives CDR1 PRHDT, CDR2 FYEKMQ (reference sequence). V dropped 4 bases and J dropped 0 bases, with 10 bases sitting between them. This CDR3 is CASSWDSSSGNTIYF. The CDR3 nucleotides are TGTGCCAGCAGCTGGGACTCGAGCTCTGGAAACACCATATATTTT.

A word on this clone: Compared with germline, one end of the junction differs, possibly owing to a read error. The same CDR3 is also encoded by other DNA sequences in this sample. The CDR3 protein is CASSPSSPRGQGVSEAFF. CDR3 coding DNA: TGTGCTAGCTCACCATCTTCCCCTAGGGGGCAGGGGGTATCTGAAGCTTTCTTT. The rearrangement joins TRBV18 to TRBJ1-1; 7 nucleotides line up with TRBD1. The CDR3 covers 18 residues. Germline loops: CDR1 KGHSH, CDR2 LQKENI.

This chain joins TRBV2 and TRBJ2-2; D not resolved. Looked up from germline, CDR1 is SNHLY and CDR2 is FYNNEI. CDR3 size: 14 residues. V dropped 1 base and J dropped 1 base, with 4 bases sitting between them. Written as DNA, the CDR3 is TGTGCCAGCAGTGAAGGGGAGAACACCGGGGAGCTGTTTTTT. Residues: CASSEGENTGELFF. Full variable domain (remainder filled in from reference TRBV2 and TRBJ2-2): EPEVTQTPSHQVTQMGQEVILRCVPISNHLYFYWYRQILGQKVEFLVSFYNNEISEKSEIFDDQFSVERPDGSNFTLKIRSTKLEDSAMYFCASSEGENTGELFFGEGSRLTVL.

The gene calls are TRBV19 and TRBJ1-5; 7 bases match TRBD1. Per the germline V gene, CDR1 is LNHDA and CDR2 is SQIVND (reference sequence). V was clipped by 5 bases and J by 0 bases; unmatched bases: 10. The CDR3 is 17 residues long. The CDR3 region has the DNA TGTGCCAGTAGTTGGCAGGGGGGACTAAATAGCAATCAGCCCCAGCATTTT. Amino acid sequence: CASSWQGGLNSNQPQHF.

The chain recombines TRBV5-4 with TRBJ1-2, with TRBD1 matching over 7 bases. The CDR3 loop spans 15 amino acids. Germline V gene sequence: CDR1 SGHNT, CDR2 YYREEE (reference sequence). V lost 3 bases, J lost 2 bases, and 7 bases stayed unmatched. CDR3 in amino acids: CASSSWTGRNYGYTF. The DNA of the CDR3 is TGTGCCAGCAGCTCCTGGACAGGAAGGAACTATGGCTACACCTTC. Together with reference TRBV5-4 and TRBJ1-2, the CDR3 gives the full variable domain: ETGVTQSPTHLIKTRGQQVTLRCSSQSGHNTVSWYQQALGQGPQFIFQYYREEENGRGNFPPRFSGLQFPNYSSELNVNALELDDSALYLCASSSWTGRNYGYTFGSGTRLTVV.

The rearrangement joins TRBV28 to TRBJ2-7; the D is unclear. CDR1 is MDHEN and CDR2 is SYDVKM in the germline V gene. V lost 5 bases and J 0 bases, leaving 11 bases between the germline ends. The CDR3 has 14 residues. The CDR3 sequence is CASSPQLSSYEQYF. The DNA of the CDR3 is TGTGCCAGCAGTCCTCAGTTAAGCTCCTACGAGCAGTACTTC.

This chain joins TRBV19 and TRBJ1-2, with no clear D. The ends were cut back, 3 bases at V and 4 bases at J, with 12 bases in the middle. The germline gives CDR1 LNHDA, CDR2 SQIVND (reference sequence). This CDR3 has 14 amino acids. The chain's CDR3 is CASSMSPEAYGYTF. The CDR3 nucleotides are TGTGCCAGTAGTATGAGCCCAGAGGCCTATGGCTACACCTTC.

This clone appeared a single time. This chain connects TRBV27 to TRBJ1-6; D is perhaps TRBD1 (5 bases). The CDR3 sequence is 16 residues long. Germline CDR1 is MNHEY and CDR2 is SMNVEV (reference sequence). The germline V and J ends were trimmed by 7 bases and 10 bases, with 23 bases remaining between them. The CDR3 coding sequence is TGTGCCAGCATCGATGACTACAGGAGGCTAGGGTCACCCCTCCACTTT. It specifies CASIDDYRRLGSPLHF.

The CDR3 DNA reads as TGTGCCAGCAGCTTAGAAGGACACTACAATCAGCCCCAGCATTTT. Translation gives CASSLEGHYNQPQHF. The chain combines TRBV7-8 with TRBJ1-5, with TRBD1 as a possible D gene (5 bases). Germline-derived CDR1 and CDR2 are SGHVS and FQNEAQ. The CDR3 spans 15 residues. V lost 1 base and J lost 3, with 10 bases in between.

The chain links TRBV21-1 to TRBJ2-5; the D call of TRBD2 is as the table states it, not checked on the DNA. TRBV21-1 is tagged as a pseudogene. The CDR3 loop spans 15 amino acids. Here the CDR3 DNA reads TGTGCCAGCAGCAACCAGCGGGGGGGGCGAGAGACCCAGTACTTC. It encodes CASSNQRGGRETQYF.

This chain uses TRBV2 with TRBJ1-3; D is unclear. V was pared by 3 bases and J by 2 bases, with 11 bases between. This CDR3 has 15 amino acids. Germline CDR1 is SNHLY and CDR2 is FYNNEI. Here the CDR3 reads CASSDQVLTGNTIYF. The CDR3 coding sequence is TGTGCCAGCAGTGACCAGGTTCTAACTGGAAACACCATATATTTT.

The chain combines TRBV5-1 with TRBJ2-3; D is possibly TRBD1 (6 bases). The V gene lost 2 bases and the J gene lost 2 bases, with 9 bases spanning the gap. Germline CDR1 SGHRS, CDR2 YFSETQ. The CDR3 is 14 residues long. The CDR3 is CASSFQGHTDTQYF. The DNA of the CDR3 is TGCGCCAGCAGCTTCCAGGGGCACACAGATACGCAGTATTTT. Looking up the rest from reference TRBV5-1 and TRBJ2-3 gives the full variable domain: KAGVTQTPRYLIKTRGQQVTLSCSPISGHRSVSWYQQTPGQGLQFLFEYFSETQRNKGNFPGRFSGRQFSNSRSEMNVSTLELGDSALYLCASSFQGHTDTQYFGPGTRLTVL.

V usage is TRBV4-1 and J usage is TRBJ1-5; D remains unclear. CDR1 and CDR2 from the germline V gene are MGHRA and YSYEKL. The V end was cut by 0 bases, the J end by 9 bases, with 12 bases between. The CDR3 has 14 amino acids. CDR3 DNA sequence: TGCGCCAGCAGCCAAGAAGGGCACGGGCTGCCCCAGCATTTT. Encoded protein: CASSQEGHGLPQHF.

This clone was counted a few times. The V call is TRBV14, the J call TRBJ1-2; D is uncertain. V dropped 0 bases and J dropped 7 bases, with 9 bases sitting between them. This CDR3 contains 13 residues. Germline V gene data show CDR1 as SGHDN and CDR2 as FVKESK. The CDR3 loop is CASSQDRTGGYTF. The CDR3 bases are TGTGCCAGCAGCCAAGATCGGACGGGTGGCTACACCTTC. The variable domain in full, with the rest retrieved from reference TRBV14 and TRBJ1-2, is EAGVTQFPSHSVIEKGQTVTLRCDPISGHDNLYWYRRVMGKEIKFLLHFVKESKQDESGMPNNRFLAERTGGTYSTLKVQPAELEDSGVYFCASSQDRTGGYTFGSGTRLTVV.

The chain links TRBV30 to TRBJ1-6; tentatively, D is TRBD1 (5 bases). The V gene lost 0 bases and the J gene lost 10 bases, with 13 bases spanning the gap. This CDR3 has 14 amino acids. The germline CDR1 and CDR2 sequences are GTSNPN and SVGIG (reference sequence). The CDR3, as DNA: TGTGCCTGGAGTGTACGAGGGGTTGACTCACCCCTCCACTTT. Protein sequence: CAWSVRGVDSPLHF.

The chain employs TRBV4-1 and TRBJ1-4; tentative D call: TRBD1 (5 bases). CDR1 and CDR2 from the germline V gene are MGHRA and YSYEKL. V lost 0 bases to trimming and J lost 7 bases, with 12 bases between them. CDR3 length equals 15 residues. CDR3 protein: CASSQDWQGGEKLFF. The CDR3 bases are TGCGCCAGCAGCCAAGATTGGCAGGGTGGTGAAAAACTGTTTTTT.

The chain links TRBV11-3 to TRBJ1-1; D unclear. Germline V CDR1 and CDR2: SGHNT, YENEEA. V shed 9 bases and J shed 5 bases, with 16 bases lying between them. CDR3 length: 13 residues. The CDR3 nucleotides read TGTGCCAGTCGGGGTCCCGCCGGGACTGAAGCTTTCTTT. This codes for CASRGPAGTEAFF.

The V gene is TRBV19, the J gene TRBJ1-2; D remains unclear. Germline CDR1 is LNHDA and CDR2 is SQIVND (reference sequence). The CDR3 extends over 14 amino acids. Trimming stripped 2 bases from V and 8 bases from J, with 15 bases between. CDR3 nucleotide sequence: TGTGCCAGTAGTATAAATGGAGACCGTAAAGGCTACACCTTC. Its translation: CASSINGDRKGYTF.